This T cell receptor beta chain originates from a study of cytomegalovirus exposure and HLA in healthy donors. Trimming took off 5 bases at V and 4 bases at J, with 12 bases between the two ends. The CDR3 has 13 residues. Germline V CDR1 and CDR2: SNHLY, FYNNEI. Both 60 Vbeta primers and 13 Jbeta primers went into the PCR. In the source study's methods: A later analysis counted about 80 million unique TCR beta chains, some 10 million shared. The assay was immunoSEQ multiplex PCR, and TCRdb's table has in-frame clones only and misses some. The V and J calls and clone size were taken over from that table, and D and trimming were inferred from the DNA. This sample has over 150,000 clones, with 68% found just once. As to this clone: Its antigen remains unidentified.

The study's findings and limits: Cytomegalovirus-associated TCR beta chains were listed, numbering approximately 150. Analyzed later, most CMV-associated TCR beta chains appeared HLA-restricted.

The sample comprised PBMCs. The genes are TRBV2 and TRBJ2-7, with D tentatively TRBD2 (7 bases). The TCR sequence derives from a woman between 18 and 29 years old in good health and CMV-seropositive. The CDR3 spells CASSLQGGYEQYF. In DNA form, the CDR3 reads TGTGCCAGCAGTTTACAGGGAGGGTACGAGCAGTACTTC. Supplemented by reference TRBV2 and TRBJ2-7, the full variable domain reads EPEVTQTPSHQVTQMGQEVILRCVPISNHLYFYWYRQILGQKVEFLVSFYNNEISEKSEIFDDQFSVERPDGSNFTLKIRSTKLEDSAMYFCASSLQGGYEQYFGPGTRLTVT.